Below, 14 T cell receptor beta chains from the same sample are listed, as sequenced in a study of technical replicates of blood from a handful of donors. Produced via immunoSEQ multiplex PCR; TCRdb's table is partial and in-frame only. This table holds some 73,000 clones, roughly nine tenths found once. Specimen: PBMCs. Receptor source: a human donor in good health. Some clones in this sample may be carry-over from other donors' samples.

The V and J genes are TRBV11-2 and TRBJ2-2; D perhaps matches TRBD1 (6 bases). The CDR3 length is 12 residues. Germline CDR1 reads SGHAT; CDR2 reads FQNNGV. Trimming left V 4 bases short and J 9 bases short, with 9 bases between. Here the CDR3 DNA reads TGTGCCAGCAGCTCACAGGGCAGGGAGCTGTTTTTT. Protein: CASSSQGRELFF. The complete variable domain, with remaining parts taken from reference TRBV11-2 and TRBJ2-2, reads EAGVAQSPRYKIIEKRQSVAFWCNPISGHATLYWYQQILGQGPKLLIQFQNNGVVDDSQLPKDRFSAERLKGVDSTLKIQPAKLEDSAVYLCASSSQGRELFFGEGSRLTVL.

The CDR3 is CASRSGLAGRGAQYF. CDR3 sequence (DNA): TGTGCCAGCAGGTCGGGACTAGCGGGGCGAGGGGCCCAGTACTTC. This chain connects TRBV2 to TRBJ2-5; 13 bases line up with TRBD2. The CDR3 length is 15 residues. The germline gives CDR1 SNHLY, CDR2 FYNNEI. Unmatched junction bases numbered 10, after V lost 6 bases and J lost 9 bases.

This clone was seen a few times. The rearrangement links TRBV4-3 to TRBJ2-1, with D unresolved. The V end was cut by 0 bases, the J end by 2 bases, with 5 bases between. This CDR3 region has 14 residues. Germline-derived CDR1 and CDR2 are LGHNA and YSLEER. CDR3 bases: TGCGCCAGCAGCCAAGATATTGCCTACAATGAGCAGTTCTTC. It codes for CASSQDIAYNEQFF.

This rearrangement joins TRBV4-3 to TRBJ2-7; 10 positions match TRBD2. CDR3 length: 15 amino acids. The junction had 4 bases not matched to a gene; V was cut back by 3 bases and J by 2 bases. CDR1 is LGHNA, CDR2 YSLEER, per germline. Here the CDR3 reads CASSQLGLAAYEQYF. CDR3 DNA sequence: TGCGCCAGCAGCCAGCTCGGACTAGCGGCCTACGAGCAGTACTTC.

The rearrangement joins TRBV29-1 to TRBJ2-7, with a weak D call TRBD2 (6 bases). Germline loops: CDR1 SQVTM, CDR2 ANQGSEA. There are 12 residues in the CDR3. With 6 bases removed from V and 1 base from J, the gap between germline ends came to 10 bases. CDR3: CSVTGTSYEQYF. CDR3 nucleotide sequence: TGCAGCGTAACTGGGACTTCCTACGAGCAGTACTTC.

The J gene is TRBJ2-7, the V gene TRBV4-1, with 7 positions matching TRBD1. Trimming at V came to 1 base and at J to 0 bases, leaving 15 bases not matched to a gene. The CDR3 runs to 19 residues. Germline CDR1 MGHRA, CDR2 YSYEKL. The CDR3: CASSQGLLLRGKSSYEQYF. DNA for the CDR3: TGCGCCAGCAGCCAAGGGCTTTTACTCAGGGGGAAGAGCTCCTACGAGCAGTACTTC.

V is TRBV9 and J is TRBJ2-5, with 9 nucleotides matching TRBD2. The CDR3 sequence is 15 residues long. CDR1 SGDLS and CDR2 YYNGEE come from the germline V gene. The ends lost 2 bases at V and 4 bases at J; junction bases unmatched: 6. DNA for the CDR3: TGTGCCAGCAGCGTTGCGGGGGGGCCGGGAGAGACCCAGTACTTC. Its protein product is CASSVAGGPGETQYF.

The rearrangement links TRBV7-2 to TRBJ1-2; a possible D gene is TRBD1 (6 bases). Germline loops: CDR1 SGHTA, CDR2 FQGNSA. Trimming pared 1 base from V and 4 bases from J, leaving 10 bases between. The length of the CDR3 is 14 residues. This CDR3 reads CASSLGQGIYGYTF. CDR3 nucleotide sequence: TGTGCCAGCAGCTTAGGGCAGGGGATCTATGGCTACACCTTC.

The rearrangement uses TRBV7-2 and TRBJ2-7; perhaps TRBD2 as D (7 bases). Trimming shortened V by 5 bases and J by 3 bases, and 17 bases separated the two germline ends. From germline, CDR1 is SGHTA and CDR2 FQGNSA. CDR3 size: 15 residues. In nucleotides, the CDR3 is TGTGCCAGCAGCCCCCGAGACGGGGGGCTCTACGAGCAGTACTTC. Its translation is CASSPRDGGLYEQYF.

The chain joins TRBV29-1 to TRBJ1-2; a weak D match, TRBD1 (5 bases). The CDR3 runs 12 residues. Trimming removed 6 bases at V and 3 bases at J, with 11 bases between. Germline V gene data show CDR1 as SQVTM and CDR2 as ANQGSEA. CDR3 in DNA: TGCAGCGTCGGGACGGGGGACTATGGCTACACCTTC. Amino acids: CSVGTGDYGYTF.

The chain has TRBV7-6 and TRBJ2-7; 8 nucleotides match TRBD2. The germline CDR1 and CDR2 sequences are SGHVS and FNYEAQ. This CDR3 has 15 residues. V dropped 4 bases and J dropped 6; count of bases not matched to a gene: 11. CDR3 region: CASSSQAAGGGEQYF. The CDR3 bases are TGTGCCAGCAGCTCGCAGGCGGCCGGGGGGGGCGAGCAGTACTTC.

V and J are TRBV10-3 and TRBJ1-1; 7 bases fit TRBD1. Germline V lookup: CDR1 ENHRY, CDR2 SYGVKD. Trimming removed 3 bases from V and 7 bases from J; junction bases left unmatched: 5. CDR3 length: 13 amino acids. The CDR3 sequence: CAISDRGQSEAFF. CDR3 nucleotides: TGTGCCATCAGTGATAGGGGGCAAAGTGAAGCTTTCTTT.

J is TRBJ2-7 and V is TRBV29-1; D is perhaps TRBD1 (6 bases). From germline, CDR1 is SQVTM and CDR2 ANQGSEA. The ends were cut back, 4 bases at V and 6 bases at J, with 10 bases in the middle. The CDR3 runs to 11 residues. In DNA form, the CDR3 reads TGCAGCGTTGCCATAGGGGGCGAGCAGTACTTC. Its translation is CSVAIGGEQYF.

V and J are TRBV19 and TRBJ1-2; D perhaps matches TRBD1 (6 bases). In germline, CDR1 is LNHDA, CDR2 SQIVND (reference sequence). CDR3 length: 14 residues. Deletions cut 4 bases from V and 3 bases from J, with 12 bases between. CDR3 in DNA: TGTGCCAGTAGTACCAGACAGGACTACTATGGCTACACCTTC. This codes for CASSTRQDYYGYTF. Complete variable domain (other parts from reference TRBV19 and TRBJ1-2): DGGITQSPKYLFRKEGQNVTLSCEQNLNHDAMYWYRQDPGQGLRLIYYSQIVNDFQKGDIAEGYSVSREKKESFPLTVTSAQKNPTAFYLCASSTRQDYYGYTFGSGTRLTVV.